This T cell receptor beta chain was retrieved from a study of glioma-infiltrating T cells. TCR alpha and beta CDR3 regions were amplified from RNA using iRepertoire nested multiplex PCR. TCRdb re-called the multiplex PCR reads with MiXCR, one entry per CDR3 protein. The table has about 200,000 distinct CDR3 sequences, around 32% seen once. Concerning this clonotype: Its matching antigen is unknown. A much larger clone lies a single base off, so this may be a read error. A read error is likely, as this CDR3 ends without the conserved phenylalanine or tryptophan.

Germline V gene lookup returns CDR1 SGHNT and CDR2 YYREEE (reference sequence). V was clipped by 4 bases and J by 6 bases, with 10 bases between them. The CDR3 spans 12 residues. Whole-study findings and limits: Tissue and blood shared very few CDR3 sequences. Gliomas, especially low-grade, showed above-expected tissue-blood divergence; non-neoplastic patients showed below.

The chain has TRBV5-4 and TRBJ1-2; D unclear. Specimen: glioma tissue, nonneoplastic brain tissue, or PBMCs (not recorded which). The sequence was collected from a human donor with low-grade glioma or glioblastoma, undergoing nonglioma brain surgery, or in good health (not recorded which). The CDR3 sequence is CASSPSGNGYTL. The CDR3 coding sequence is TGTGCCAGCAGCCCCAGTGGGAATGGCTACACCTTG.